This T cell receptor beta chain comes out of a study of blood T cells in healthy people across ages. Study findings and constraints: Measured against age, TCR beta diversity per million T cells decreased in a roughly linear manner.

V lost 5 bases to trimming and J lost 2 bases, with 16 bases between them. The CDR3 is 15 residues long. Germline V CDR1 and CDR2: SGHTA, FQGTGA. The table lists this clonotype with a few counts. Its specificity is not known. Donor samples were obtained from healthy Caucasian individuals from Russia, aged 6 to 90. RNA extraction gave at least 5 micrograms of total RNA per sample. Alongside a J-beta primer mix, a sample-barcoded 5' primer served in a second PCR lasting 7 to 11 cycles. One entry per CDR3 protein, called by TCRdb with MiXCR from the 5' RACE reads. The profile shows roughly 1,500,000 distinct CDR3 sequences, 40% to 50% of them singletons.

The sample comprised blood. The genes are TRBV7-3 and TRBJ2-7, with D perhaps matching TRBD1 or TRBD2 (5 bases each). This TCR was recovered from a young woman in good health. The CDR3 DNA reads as TGTGCCAGCAGCCCGTCCGGGGCCCTTCCCTACGAGCAGTACTTC. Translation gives CASSPSGALPYEQYF.